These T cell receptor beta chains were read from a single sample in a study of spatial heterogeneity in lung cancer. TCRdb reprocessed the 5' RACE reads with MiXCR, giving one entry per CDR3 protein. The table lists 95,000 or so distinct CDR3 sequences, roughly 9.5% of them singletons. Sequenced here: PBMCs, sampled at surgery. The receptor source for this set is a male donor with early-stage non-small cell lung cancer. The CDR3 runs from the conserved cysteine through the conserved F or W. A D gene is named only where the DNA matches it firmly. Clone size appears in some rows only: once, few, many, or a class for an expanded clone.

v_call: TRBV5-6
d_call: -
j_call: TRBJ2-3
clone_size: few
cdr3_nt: TGTGCCAGCAGCGGTAGCCAGTCCGGCACAGATACGCAGTATTTT
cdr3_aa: CASSGSQSGTDTQYF

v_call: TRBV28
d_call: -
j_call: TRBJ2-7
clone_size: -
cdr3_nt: TGTGCCAGCAGTGGGAGGGACAGCTACGAGCAGTACTTC
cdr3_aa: CASSGRDSYEQYF

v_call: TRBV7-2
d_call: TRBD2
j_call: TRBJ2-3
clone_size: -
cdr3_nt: TGTGCCAGCAGCCTCAGCGGGAGGGCCGTTACAGATACGCAGTATTTT
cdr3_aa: CASSLSGRAVTDTQYF

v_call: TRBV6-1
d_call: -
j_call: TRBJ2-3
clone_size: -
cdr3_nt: TGTGCCAGCAGCCCGGCGCGGGCAGATACGCAGTATTTT
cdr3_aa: CASSPARADTQYF

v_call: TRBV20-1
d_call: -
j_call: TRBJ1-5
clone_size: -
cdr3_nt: TGCAGTGCGGGGGACCGCTATCAGCCCCAGCATTTT
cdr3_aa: CSAGDRYQPQHF

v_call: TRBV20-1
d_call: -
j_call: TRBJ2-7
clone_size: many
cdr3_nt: TGCAGTGCTAGAGAGGCGGTCCGTGGGGAGCAGTACTTC
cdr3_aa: CSAREAVRGEQYF

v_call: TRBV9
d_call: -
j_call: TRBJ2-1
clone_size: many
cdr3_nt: TGTGCCAGCAGCGTGTCAGACAGTAGCTTGTATGAGCAGTTCTTC
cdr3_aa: CASSVSDSSLYEQFF

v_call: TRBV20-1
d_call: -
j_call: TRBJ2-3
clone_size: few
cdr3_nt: TGCAGTGCTACCCTGATGGGACACCCCACAGATACGCAGTATTTT
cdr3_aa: CSATLMGHPTDTQYF

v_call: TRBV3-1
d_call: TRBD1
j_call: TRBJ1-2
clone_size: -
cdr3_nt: TGTGCCAGCAGCCGCCGGGACAGTAACTATGGCTACACCTTC
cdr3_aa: CASSRRDSNYGYTF

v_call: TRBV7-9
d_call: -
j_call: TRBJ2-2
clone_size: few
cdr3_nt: TGTGCCACCTCGGACGGGGAGCTGTTTTTT
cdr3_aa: CATSDGELFF

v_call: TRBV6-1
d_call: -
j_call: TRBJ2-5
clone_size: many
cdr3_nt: TGTGCCAGCAGTCCTCGTCGGTTTGAGACCCAGTACTTC
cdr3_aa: CASSPRRFETQYF

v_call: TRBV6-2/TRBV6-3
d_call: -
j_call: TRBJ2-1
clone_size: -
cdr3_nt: TGTGCCAGCAGTTACTCGTGGCAGGGCCATGAGCAGTTCTTC
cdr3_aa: CASSYSWQGHEQFF

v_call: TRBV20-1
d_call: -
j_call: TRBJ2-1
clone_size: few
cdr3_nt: TGCAGTGCTAAACAGGGAAGACATGAGCAGTTCTTC
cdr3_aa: CSAKQGRHEQFF

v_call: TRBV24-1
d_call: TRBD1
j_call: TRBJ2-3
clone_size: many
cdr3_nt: TGTGCCACCAGTGCCGGGACAGGGGGCACAGATACGCAGTATTTT
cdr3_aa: CATSAGTGGTDTQYF

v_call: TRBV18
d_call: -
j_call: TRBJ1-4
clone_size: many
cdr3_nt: TGTGCCAGCTCACCCCGGGACACATCTAATGAAAAACTGTTTTTT
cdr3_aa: CASSPRDTSNEKLFF

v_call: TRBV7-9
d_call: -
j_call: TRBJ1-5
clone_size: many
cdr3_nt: TGTGCCAGCAGCTCTCTCTACAATCAGCCCCAGCATTTT
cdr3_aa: CASSSLYNQPQHF

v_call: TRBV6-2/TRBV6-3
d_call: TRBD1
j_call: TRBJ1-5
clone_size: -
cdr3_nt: TGTGCCAGCAGTTCCCGGACAGGGGGATTCAATCAGCCCCAGCATTTT
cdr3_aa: CASSSRTGGFNQPQHF

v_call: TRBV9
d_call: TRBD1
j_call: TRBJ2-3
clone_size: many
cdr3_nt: TGTGCCAGCAGCTTGGGACAGCTAGATACGCAGTATTTT
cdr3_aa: CASSLGQLDTQYF

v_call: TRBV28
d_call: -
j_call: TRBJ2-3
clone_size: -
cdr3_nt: TGTGCCAGCAGTGGTCTAGCGACCACAGATACGCAGTATTTT
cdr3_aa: CASSGLATTDTQYF

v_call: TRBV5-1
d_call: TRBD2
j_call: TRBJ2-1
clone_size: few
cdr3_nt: TGCGCCAGCAGCCCCGGGACTAGCGGAGGGGCGGAGCAGTTCTTC
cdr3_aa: CASSPGTSGGAEQFF

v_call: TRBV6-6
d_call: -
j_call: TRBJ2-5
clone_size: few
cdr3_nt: TGTGCCAGCAGTTTGCCGACACGAAAGGGGGGGGAGACCCAGTACTTC
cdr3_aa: CASSLPTRKGGETQYF

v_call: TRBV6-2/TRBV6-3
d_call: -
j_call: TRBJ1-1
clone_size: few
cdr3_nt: TGTGCCAGCAGTTACCCCCGGAACACTGAAGCTTTCTTT
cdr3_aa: CASSYPRNTEAFF

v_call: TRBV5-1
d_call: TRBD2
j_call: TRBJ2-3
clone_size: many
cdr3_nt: TGCGCCAGCAGCTTGAGGGCTAGCGGAGCTAGCACAGATACGCAGTATTTT
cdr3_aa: CASSLRASGASTDTQYF

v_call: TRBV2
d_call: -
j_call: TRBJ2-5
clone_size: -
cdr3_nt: TGTGCCAGCAGTGAACAGTACGGGACCCAGTACTTC
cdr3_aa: CASSEQYGTQYF

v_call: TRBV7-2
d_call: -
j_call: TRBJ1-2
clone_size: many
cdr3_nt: TGTGCCAGCAGCTTCCAGAGGACAAATTATGGCTACACCTTC
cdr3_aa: CASSFQRTNYGYTF

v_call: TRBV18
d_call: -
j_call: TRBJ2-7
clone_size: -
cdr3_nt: TGTGCCAGCTCACCAACGACGGGTACCTACGAGCAGTACTTC
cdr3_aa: CASSPTTGTYEQYF

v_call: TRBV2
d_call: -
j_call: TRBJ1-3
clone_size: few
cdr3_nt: TGTGCCAGCAGTGCTCTCCCCCGAAACACCATATATTTT
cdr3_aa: CASSALPRNTIYF

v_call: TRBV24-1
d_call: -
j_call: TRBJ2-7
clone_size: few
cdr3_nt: TGTGCCACCAGCACGCCAATCTCCTACGAGCAGTACTTC
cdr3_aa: CATSTPISYEQYF

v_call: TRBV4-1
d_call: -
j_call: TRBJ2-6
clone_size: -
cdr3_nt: TGCGCCAGCAGCCAGCTTCTAGCTGGGGCCAACGTCCTGACTTTC
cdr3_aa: CASSQLLAGANVLTF

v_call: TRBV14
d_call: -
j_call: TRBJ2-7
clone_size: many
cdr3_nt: TGTGCCAGCAGCCAAAGACAGGCTTCCTACGAGCAGTACTTC
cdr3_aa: CASSQRQASYEQYF

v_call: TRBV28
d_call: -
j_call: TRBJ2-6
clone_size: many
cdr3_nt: TGTGCCAGCAGTCTCCGTACAGGGATCCCTGGGGCCAACGTCCTGACTTTC
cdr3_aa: CASSLRTGIPGANVLTF

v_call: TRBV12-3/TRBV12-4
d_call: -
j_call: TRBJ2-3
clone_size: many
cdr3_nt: TGTGCCAGCAGTTCAACAGGGTCAAATACGCAGTATTTT
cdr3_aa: CASSSTGSNTQYF

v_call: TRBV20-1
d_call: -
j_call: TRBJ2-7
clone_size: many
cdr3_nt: TGCAGTGCTAAGTCTTTATACGTCTCCTACGAGCAGTACTTC
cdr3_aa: CSAKSLYVSYEQYF

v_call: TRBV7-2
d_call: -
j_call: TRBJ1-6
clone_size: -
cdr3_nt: TGTGCCAGCAGCGTATCCCGGGACAAGAATTCACCCCTCCACTTT
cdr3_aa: CASSVSRDKNSPLHF

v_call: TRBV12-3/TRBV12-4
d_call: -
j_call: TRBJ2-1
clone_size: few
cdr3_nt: TGTGCCAGCAGTCCCGGGCCCCAGGGATACAATGAGCAGTTCTTC
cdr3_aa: CASSPGPQGYNEQFF

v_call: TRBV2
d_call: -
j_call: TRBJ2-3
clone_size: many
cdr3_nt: TGTGCCAGCCGTTATAGCACAGATACGCAGTATTTT
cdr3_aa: CASRYSTDTQYF

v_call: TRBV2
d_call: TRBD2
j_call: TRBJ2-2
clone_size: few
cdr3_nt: TGTGCCAGCAGTAAGCGGGAGGTGCCCGGGGAGCTGTTTTTT
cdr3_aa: CASSKREVPGELFF

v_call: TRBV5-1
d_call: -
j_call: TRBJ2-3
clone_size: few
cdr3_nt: TGCGCCAGCAGCTTGGAACAGTCCACAGATACGCAGTATTTT
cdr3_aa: CASSLEQSTDTQYF

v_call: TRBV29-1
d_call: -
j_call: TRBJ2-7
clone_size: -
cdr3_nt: TGCAGCGTTGAAGTCCAGGCTAGCGCTAGAACCTACGAGCAGTACTTC
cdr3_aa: CSVEVQASARTYEQYF

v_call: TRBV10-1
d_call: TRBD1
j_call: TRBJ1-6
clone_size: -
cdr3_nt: TGCGCCACCTCGGACAGGGGGAATTCACCCCTCCACTTT
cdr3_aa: CATSDRGNSPLHF

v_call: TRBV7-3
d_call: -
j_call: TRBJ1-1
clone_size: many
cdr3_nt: TGTGCCAGCAGCTTAACGTGGGGCACTGAAGCTTTCTTT
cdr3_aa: CASSLTWGTEAFF

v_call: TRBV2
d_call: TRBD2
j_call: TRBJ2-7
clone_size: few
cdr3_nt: TGTGCCAGCAGTGAACGGACTAGCTCCTACGAGCAGTACTTC
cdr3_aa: CASSERTSSYEQYF

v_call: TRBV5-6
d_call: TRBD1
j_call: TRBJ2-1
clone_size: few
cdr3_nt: TGTGCCAGCAGCTTGGTTGGGACAGGGGGCAATGAGCAGTTCTTC
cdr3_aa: CASSLVGTGGNEQFF

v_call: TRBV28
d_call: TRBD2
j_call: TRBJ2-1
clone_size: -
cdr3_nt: TGTGCCAGCAACAACGGTGGAGCCGGGAGGGAGCAGTTCTTC
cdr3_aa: CASNNGGAGREQFF

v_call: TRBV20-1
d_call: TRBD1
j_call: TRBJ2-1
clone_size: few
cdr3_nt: TGCAGTGCTAGAGATCACAGGGGGGTAGGCTCCTACAATGAGCAGTTCTTC
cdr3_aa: CSARDHRGVGSYNEQFF

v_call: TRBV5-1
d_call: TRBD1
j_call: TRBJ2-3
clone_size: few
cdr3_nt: TGCGCCAGCAGACGGGGACAGGGGGGCACAGATACGCAGTATTTT
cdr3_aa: CASRRGQGGTDTQYF

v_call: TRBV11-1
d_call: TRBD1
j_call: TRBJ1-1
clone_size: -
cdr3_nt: TGTGCCAGCAGCCCAGACAGGGCCTGGGGAGCTTTCTTT
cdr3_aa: CASSPDRAWGAFF

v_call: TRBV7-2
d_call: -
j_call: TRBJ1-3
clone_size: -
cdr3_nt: TGTGCCAGCAGCTTAATGTCTGGGTCTGGAAACACCATATATTTT
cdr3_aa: CASSLMSGSGNTIYF

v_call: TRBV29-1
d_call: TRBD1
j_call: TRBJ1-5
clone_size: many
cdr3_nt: TGCAGCGCCTTGACAGGGGCCAATCAGCCCCAGCATTTT
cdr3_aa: CSALTGANQPQHF

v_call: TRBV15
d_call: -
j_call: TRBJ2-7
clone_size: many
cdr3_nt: TGTGCCACCAGCAGAGCGGATTACGAGCAGTACTTC
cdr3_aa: CATSRADYEQYF

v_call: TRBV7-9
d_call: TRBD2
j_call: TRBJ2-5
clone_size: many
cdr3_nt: TGTGCCAGCAGTTCTCAACTAGCGCCCCAAGAGACCCAGTACTTC
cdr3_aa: CASSSQLAPQETQYF

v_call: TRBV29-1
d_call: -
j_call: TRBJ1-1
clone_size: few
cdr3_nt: TGCAGCGTGGGGACTCCGAACACTGAAGCTTTCTTT
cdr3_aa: CSVGTPNTEAFF

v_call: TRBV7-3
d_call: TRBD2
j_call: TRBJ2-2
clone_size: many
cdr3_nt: TGTGCCAGCAGCTCGTCCCGGACTAGCGGGGGACCCGGGGAGCTGTTTTTT
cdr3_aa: CASSSSRTSGGPGELFF

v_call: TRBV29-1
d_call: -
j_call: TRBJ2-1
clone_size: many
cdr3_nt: TGCAGCGGGGGTCCTAGCTCCTACAATGAGCAGTTCTTC
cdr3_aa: CSGGPSSYNEQFF

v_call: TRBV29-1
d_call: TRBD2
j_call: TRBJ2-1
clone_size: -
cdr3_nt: TGCAGCGGTGCGCAGGGAGGGAATGAGCAGTTCTTC
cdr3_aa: CSGAQGGNEQFF

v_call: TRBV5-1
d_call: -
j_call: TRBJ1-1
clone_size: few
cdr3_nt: TGCGCCAGCAGCTTGGATAGATCAAACACTGAAGCTTTCTTT
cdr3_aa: CASSLDRSNTEAFF

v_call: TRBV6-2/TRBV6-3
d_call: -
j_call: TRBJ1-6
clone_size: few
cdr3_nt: TGTGCCACCTCGATGGCGGATTCACCCCTCCACTTT
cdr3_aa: CATSMADSPLHF

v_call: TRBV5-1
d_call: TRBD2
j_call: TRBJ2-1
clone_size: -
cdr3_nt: TGCGCCAGCAGCTTGGAGGGAGGGGCAGGGAATGAGCAGTTCTTC
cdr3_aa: CASSLEGGAGNEQFF

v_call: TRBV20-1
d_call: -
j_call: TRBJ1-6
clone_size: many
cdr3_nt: TGCAGTGCTAGGTACACTGGGACACCTTCACCCCTCCACTTT
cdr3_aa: CSARYTGTPSPLHF

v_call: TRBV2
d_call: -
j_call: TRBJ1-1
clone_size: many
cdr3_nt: TGTGCCAGCAGTTTATCAGGGTACGCTTTCTTT
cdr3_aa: CASSLSGYAFF